This T cell receptor (beta chain) is drawn from a study of T cell responses to AZD1222 COVID-19 vaccine. Findings and limits, study-wide: Following two doses of AZD1222, Spike-specific TCR breadth and depth rose. In all cases, repertoires were sampled only after the peak T cell response. Of the AZD1222 recipients, only 5 to 7 were seropositive at baseline.

Of note for this clone: Its antigen is not identified.

Germline loops: CDR1 LNHDA, CDR2 SQIVND (reference sequence). This CDR3 comprises 13 residues. Trimming took off 5 bases at V and 3 bases at J, with 8 bases between the two ends. Clones were sequenced by immunoSEQ multiplex PCR, and TCRdb holds only the in-frame ones, with some missing. The sample has roughly 160,000 clones; 88% are singletons. This rearrangement joins TRBV19 to TRBJ1-5; D gene uncertain. The sample was peripheral blood, taken on day 0 of AZD1222 vaccination. The clonotype comes from an adult in good health. The CDR3 DNA is TGTGCCAGTAGTTTTGGTGACAATCAGCCCCAGCATTTT. It is translated as CASSFGDNQPQHF.